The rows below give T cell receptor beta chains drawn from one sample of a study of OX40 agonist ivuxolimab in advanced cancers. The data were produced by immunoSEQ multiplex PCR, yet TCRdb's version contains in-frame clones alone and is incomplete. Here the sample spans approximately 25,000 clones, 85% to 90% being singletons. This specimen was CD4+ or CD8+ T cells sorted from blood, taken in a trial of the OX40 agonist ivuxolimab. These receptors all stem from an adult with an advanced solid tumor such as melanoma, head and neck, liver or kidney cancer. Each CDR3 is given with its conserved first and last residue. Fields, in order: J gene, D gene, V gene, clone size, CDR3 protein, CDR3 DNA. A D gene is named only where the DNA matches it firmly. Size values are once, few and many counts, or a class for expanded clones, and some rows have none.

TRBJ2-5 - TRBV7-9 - CASSSTEKETQYF TGTGCCAGCAGCTCAACAGAGAAAGAGACCCAGTACTTC
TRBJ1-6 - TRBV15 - CATSRPRIDRLTPLHF TGTGCCACCAGCAGACCAAGAATCGACAGGCTAACACCCCTCCACTTT
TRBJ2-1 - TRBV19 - CASSDDSRSYNEQFF TGTGCCAGTAGTGATGACAGCAGATCTTACAATGAGCAGTTCTTC
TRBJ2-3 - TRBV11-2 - CASSTEPQGGPTNTQYF TGTGCCAGCAGCACCGAGCCCCAGGGGGGTCCCACGAATACGCAGTATTTT
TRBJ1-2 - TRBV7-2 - CASSSRETNYGYTF TGTGCCAGCAGCTCAAGGGAGACTAACTATGGCTACACCTTC
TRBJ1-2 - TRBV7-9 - CASSLNRAYGYTF TGTGCCAGCAGCTTAAACAGGGCCTATGGCTACACCTTC
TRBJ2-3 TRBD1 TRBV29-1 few CSGLGTGWGTDTQYF TGCAGCGGACTAGGGACAGGGTGGGGCACAGATACGCAGTATTTT
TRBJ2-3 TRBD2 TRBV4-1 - CASSQLAGGGTDTQYF TGCGCCAGCAGCCAACTAGCGGGGGGGGGCACAGATACGCAGTATTTT
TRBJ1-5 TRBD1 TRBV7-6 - CASSSADRGYSNQPQHF TGTGCCAGCAGCTCTGCGGACAGGGGATATAGCAATCAGCCCCAGCATTTT
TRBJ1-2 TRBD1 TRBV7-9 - CASSPTGQGAVNYGYTF TGTGCCAGCAGCCCCACGGGACAGGGGGCGGTGAACTATGGCTACACCTTC
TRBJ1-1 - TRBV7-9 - CASTWGLSEAFF TGTGCCAGCACCTGGGGCTTGAGTGAAGCTTTCTTT
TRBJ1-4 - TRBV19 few CASSKTRAPAEKLFF TGTGCCAGTAGTAAAACCCGGGCACCTGCCGAAAAACTGTTTTTT
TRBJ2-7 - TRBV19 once CASSIKGSYEQYF TGTGCCAGTAGTATAAAGGGTTCCTACGAGCAGTACTTC
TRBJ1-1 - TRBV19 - CASSIGTKDTEAFF TGTGCCAGTAGTATAGGGACAAAGGACACTGAAGCTTTCTTT
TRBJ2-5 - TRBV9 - CASSVEAAETQYF TGTGCCAGCAGCGTAGAGGCGGCGGAGACCCAGTACTTC
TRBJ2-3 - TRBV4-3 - CASSQVASDGLDTQYF TGCGCCAGCAGCCAAGTGGCTAGCGATGGGTTAGATACGCAGTATTTT
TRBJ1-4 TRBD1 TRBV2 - CASSEGSGGANEKLFF TGTGCCAGCAGTGAGGGATCAGGGGGCGCTAATGAAAAACTGTTTTTT
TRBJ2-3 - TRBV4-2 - CASSQGGVGLSPIGQYF TGTGCCAGCAGCCAAGGGGGTGTGGGACTCTCTCCCATTGGGCAGTATTTT
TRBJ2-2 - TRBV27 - CASSFLGNGELFF TGTGCCAGCAGTTTCCTAGGTAACGGGGAGCTGTTTTTT
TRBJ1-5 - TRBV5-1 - CASSLGINQPQHF TGCGCCAGCAGCTTGGGGATCAATCAGCCCCAGCATTTT
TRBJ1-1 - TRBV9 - CASSVGASLSTEAFF TGTGCCAGCAGCGTAGGGGCCAGCCTTAGCACTGAAGCTTTCTTT
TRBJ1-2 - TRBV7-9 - CASSLGRSPSYGYTF TGTGCCAGCAGCTTAGGTCGGAGCCCTAGCTATGGCTACACCTTC
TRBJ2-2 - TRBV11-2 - CASSQRGDLNTGELFF TGTGCCAGCAGCCAAAGGGGGGACCTGAACACCGGGGAGCTGTTTTTT
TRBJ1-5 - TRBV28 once CASSFDRGLNQPQHF TGTGCCAGCAGTTTTGATCGGGGCCTTAATCAGCCCCAGCATTTT
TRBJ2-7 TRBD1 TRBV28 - CASRRMGQVLYEQYF TGTGCCAGCAGGCGAATGGGACAGGTTCTCTACGAGCAGTACTTC
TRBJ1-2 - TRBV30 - CAWNDFLASYTF TGTGCCTGGAATGACTTCCTGGCCTCCTACACCTTC
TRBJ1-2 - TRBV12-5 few CASGLVLGGGYTF TGTGCTAGTGGTTTGGTACTTGGGGGTGGCTACACCTTC
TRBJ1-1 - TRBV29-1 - CSVVPGSAEAFF TGCAGCGTTGTTCCAGGAAGCGCTGAAGCTTTCTTT
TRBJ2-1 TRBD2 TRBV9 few CASSGGLAGYNEQFF TGTGCCAGCAGCGGAGGACTAGCGGGGTACAATGAGCAGTTCTTC
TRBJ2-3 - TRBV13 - CASSLVRAADTQYF TGTGCCAGCAGCTTAGTTAGAGCGGCAGATACGCAGTATTTT
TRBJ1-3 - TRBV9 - CASSVESDGGRGNTIYF TGTGCCAGCAGCGTAGAAAGCGACGGGGGACGGGGAAACACCATATATTTT
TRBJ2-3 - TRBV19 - CASRRGGTDTQYF TGTGCCAGTAGACGGGGCGGCACAGATACGCAGTATTTT
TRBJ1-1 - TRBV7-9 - CASSLAEARRDTEAFF TGTGCCAGCAGCTTAGCGGAGGCGCGGCGGGACACTGAAGCTTTCTTT